The T cell receptor (beta chain) described here comes from a study of T cells in Graves' hyperthyroidism and ophthalmopathy. Study context: The blood sample was taken at first diagnosis, before treatment began. Study-wide results and caveats: In blood, most of the thyroid clonotypes expanded above 0.001 were also present.

This CDR3 comprises 13 residues. The germline V gene encodes CDR1 GTSNPN and CDR2 SVGIG (reference sequence). J lost 10 bases, V lost 5 bases, and 8 bases had no gene match. This clonotype was observed at least ten times. The antigen is not known. There were TCR beta CDR3 regions amplified from RNA transcripts. Carried out on the TCR CDR3, a first-round RT-PCR used the HTBI primer set. MiXCR was run by TCRdb on the multiplex PCR reads, yielding one entry per CDR3 protein. In the table there are fewer than 750,000 distinct CDR3 sequences, 13% to 15% of which are singletons. Uncontrolled infection, other autoimmune disease, pregnancy or lactation excluded patients. The diagnoses drew upon clinical symptoms, serum thyroxine and TRAb, thyroid ultrasound and orbital computed tomography.

Sequenced material: blood. This sequence was found in a woman in her fifties or sixties with Graves' ophthalmopathy. This chain joins TRBV30 and TRBJ1-4; TRBD1 agrees at 9 bases. CDR3 sequence: CAWVQGQGGKLFF. CDR3 DNA: TGTGCCTGGGTCCAGGGACAGGGCGGAAAACTGTTTTTT.